These T cell receptor beta chains were read from a single sample in a study of vaccination and CD4 T cells after COVID-19. MiXCR, applied by TCRdb to the PCR reads, yields one record per CDR3 protein. The top ten hold 20% to 30% of the sample, which has 8,000 to 10,000 distinct CDR3 sequences, about 67% seen once. No antigens are known for them. The sample was CD4+ T cells from blood, cultured in vitro. The receptor source for this set is a human donor who had recovered from COVID-19. CDR3s include the opening cysteine and the closing phenylalanine or tryptophan. A D gene is named only where the DNA matches it firmly. Clone sizes are given selectively: once, few, many, or a class where the clone is expanded.

size,D,V,J,CDR3,DNA
NA,NA,TRBV2,TRBJ2-5,CGSRSGLQETQYF,TGTGGCAGCCGGTCCGGCCTCCAAGAGACCCAGTACTTC
NA,TRBD1,TRBV6-1,TRBJ2-5,CASSARTGDVETQYF,TGTGCCAGCAGTGCAAGGACAGGAGACGTGGAGACCCAGTACTTC
NA,TRBD1,TRBV12-3/TRBV12-4,TRBJ1-5,CASIQGGVGNQPQHF,TGTGCCAGCATCCAGGGGGGGGTTGGCAATCAGCCCCAGCATTTT
NA,NA,TRBV11-2,TRBJ2-5,CASSLEGKTQYF,TGTGCCAGCAGCTTAGAGGGGAAGACCCAGTACTTC
NA,NA,TRBV4-1,TRBJ2-2,CASSQEVGQTGELFF,TGCGCCAGCAGCCAAGAAGTGGGGCAGACCGGGGAGCTGTTTTTT
NA,TRBD1,TRBV2,TRBJ1-5,CASREATGNNQPQHF,TGTGCCAGTCGGGAGGCGACAGGGAACAATCAGCCCCAGCATTTT
once,NA,TRBV9,TRBJ2-3,CASSVAEGLRDTQYF,TGTGCCAGCAGCGTAGCTGAGGGGCTGAGAGATACGCAGTATTTT
NA,NA,TRBV20-1,TRBJ2-3,CSASLGASDTDTQYF,TGCAGTGCATCCCTGGGGGCGAGTGACACAGATACGCAGTATTTT
NA,NA,TRBV6-5,TRBJ2-2,CASSSAGELFF,TGTGCCAGCAGTTCGGCCGGGGAGCTGTTTTTT
NA,NA,TRBV20-1,TRBJ2-3,CSASPGTDTQYF,TGCAGTGCTAGTCCAGGCACAGATACGCAGTATTTT
few,TRBD1,TRBV28,TRBJ2-7,CASTRQGAIGNEQYF,TGTGCCAGCACTAGACAGGGGGCCATAGGGAACGAGCAGTACTTC
NA,NA,TRBV27,TRBJ1-5,CASRLNQPQHF,TGTGCCAGCAGACTAAATCAGCCCCAGCATTTT
NA,NA,TRBV20-1,TRBJ2-1,CSATPGRYSYNEQFF,TGCAGTGCTACCCCGGGACGGTACTCCTACAATGAGCAGTTCTTC
NA,NA,TRBV7-9,TRBJ1-2,CASSSLGRDGIYGYAF,TGTGCCAGCAGCTCATTAGGACGGGACGGGATCTATGGCTACGCCTTC
NA,NA,TRBV20-1,TRBJ1-2,CSAQADANYGYTF,TGCAGTGCCCAGGCCGACGCTAACTATGGCTACACCTTC
NA,NA,TRBV20-1,TRBJ2-5,CSPITAVGGTQYF,TGCAGCCCTATCACGGCAGTGGGAGGGACCCAGTACTTC
NA,TRBD2,TRBV12-3/TRBV12-4,TRBJ2-3,CASSPLAGSTDTQYF,TGTGCCAGCAGTCCTCTAGCGGGTAGCACAGATACGCAGTATTTT
few,TRBD1,TRBV7-2,TRBJ2-5,CASSQEQGFETQYF,TGTGCCAGCAGCCAAGAACAGGGGTTCGAGACCCAGTACTTC
few,NA,TRBV6-2/TRBV6-3,TRBJ2-7,CASSQQGVLSYEQYF,TGTGCCAGCAGTCAACAGGGAGTCCTATCCTACGAGCAGTACTTC
NA,NA,TRBV7-9,TRBJ2-7,CASSKKSGLEQYF,TGTGCCAGCAGCAAAAAGTCTGGACTCGAGCAGTACTTC
NA,NA,TRBV6-1,TRBJ1-2,CASSEAQGRVSYGYTF,TGTGCCAGCAGTGAAGCGCAGGGTCGGGTCAGCTATGGCTACACCTTC
NA,TRBD2,TRBV15,TRBJ2-1,CATSRKRTSEISNEQFF,TGTGCCACCAGCAGGAAGAGGACTAGCGAAATTTCCAATGAGCAGTTCTTC
NA,NA,TRBV20-1,TRBJ2-3,CSASRGTTDTQYF,TGCAGTGCTAGCCGCGGGACCACAGATACGCAGTATTTT
once,NA,TRBV18,TRBJ2-7,CASSPLRDSDRYF,TGTGCCAGCTCACCACTCCGGGACTCAGATAGGTACTTC
few,TRBD2,TRBV6-2/TRBV6-3,TRBJ2-2,CASSPPSGGYTGELFF,TGTGCCAGCAGTCCACCTAGCGGGGGTTACACCGGGGAGCTGTTTTTT